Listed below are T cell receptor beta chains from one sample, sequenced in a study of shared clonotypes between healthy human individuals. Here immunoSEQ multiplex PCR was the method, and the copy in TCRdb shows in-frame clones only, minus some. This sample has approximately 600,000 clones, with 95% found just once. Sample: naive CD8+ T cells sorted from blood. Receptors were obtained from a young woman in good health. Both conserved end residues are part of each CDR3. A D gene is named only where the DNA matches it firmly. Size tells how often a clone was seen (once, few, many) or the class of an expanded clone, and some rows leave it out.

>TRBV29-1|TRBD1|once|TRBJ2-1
CSGRTGSSYNEQFF
TGCAGCGGAAGGACAGGGAGCTCCTACAATGAGCAGTTCTTC
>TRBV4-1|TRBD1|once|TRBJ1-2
CASSQETGGGSNYGYTF
TGCGCCAGCAGCCAAGAAACAGGGGGGGGGTCTAACTATGGCTACACCTTC
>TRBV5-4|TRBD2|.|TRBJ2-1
CASGTSGSSNEQFF
TGTGCCAGCGGGACTAGCGGGAGTTCAAATGAGCAGTTCTTC
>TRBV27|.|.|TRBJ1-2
CASRTGNYGYTF
TGTGCCAGCAGAACAGGGAACTATGGCTACACCTTC
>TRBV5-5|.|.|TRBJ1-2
CASSLGGQPTYGYTF
TGTGCCAGCAGCTTGGGGGGACAACCAACCTATGGCTACACCTTC
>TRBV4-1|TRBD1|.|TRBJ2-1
CASSRGQGNNEQFF
TGCGCCAGCAGCCGCGGACAGGGCAACAATGAGCAGTTCTTC
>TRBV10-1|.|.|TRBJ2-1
CASSANLDRFYNEQFF
TGCGCCAGCAGTGCCAACCTCGACAGATTCTACAATGAGCAGTTCTTC
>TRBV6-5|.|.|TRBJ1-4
CASSPGTQHEKLFF
TGTGCCAGCAGCCCCGGGACCCAGCACGAAAAACTGTTTTTT
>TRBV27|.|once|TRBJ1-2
CASSSGLGPYGYTF
TGTGCCAGCAGCTCGGGGCTAGGTCCCTATGGCTACACCTTC
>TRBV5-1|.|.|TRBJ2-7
CASSPIGAVGSYEQYF
TGCGCCAGCAGCCCCATAGGAGCTGTGGGCTCCTACGAGCAGTACTTC
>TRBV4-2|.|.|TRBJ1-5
CASSQEQYSNQPQHF
TGTGCCAGCAGCCAAGAGCAGTATAGCAATCAGCCCCAGCATTTT
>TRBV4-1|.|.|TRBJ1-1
CASSQEEGVPEAFF
TGCGCCAGCAGCCAAGAAGAGGGGGTTCCTGAAGCTTTCTTT
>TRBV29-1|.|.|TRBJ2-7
CSVVGRESYEQYF
TGCAGCGTTGTCGGCAGGGAGTCCTACGAGCAGTACTTC
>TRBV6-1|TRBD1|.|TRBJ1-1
CASSGKPGQERINTEAFF
TGTGCCAGCAGTGGGAAACCGGGACAGGAAAGAATAAACACTGAAGCTTTCTTT
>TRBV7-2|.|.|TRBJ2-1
CASSLVSASVRGEQFF
TGTGCCAGCAGCTTAGTGTCGGCTAGCGTCAGAGGTGAGCAGTTCTTC